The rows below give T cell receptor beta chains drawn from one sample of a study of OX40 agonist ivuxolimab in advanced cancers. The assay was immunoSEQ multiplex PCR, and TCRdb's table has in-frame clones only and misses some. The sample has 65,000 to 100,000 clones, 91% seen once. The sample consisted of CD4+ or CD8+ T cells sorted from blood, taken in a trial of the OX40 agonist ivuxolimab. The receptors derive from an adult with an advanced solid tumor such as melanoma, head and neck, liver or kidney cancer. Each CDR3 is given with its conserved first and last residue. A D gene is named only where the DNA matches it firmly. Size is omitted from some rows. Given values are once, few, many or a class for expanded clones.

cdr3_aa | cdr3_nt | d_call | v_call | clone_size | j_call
CASSPGNNRDRGTYEQYF | TGTGCCAGCAGCCCAGGAAATAACCGGGACAGGGGAACCTACGAGCAGTACTTC | TRBD1 | TRBV4-2 | - | TRBJ2-7
CASSSDRGLTEAFF | TGTGCCAGCAGTTCGGACAGGGGGCTTACTGAAGCTTTCTTT | TRBD1 | TRBV27 | - | TRBJ1-1
CASSPLISADTQYF | TGTGCCAGCTCACCGTTAATCTCCGCAGATACGCAGTATTTT | - | TRBV18 | - | TRBJ2-3
CASSRSTGYPEAFF | TGTGCCAGCAGTAGATCGACAGGGTATCCTGAAGCTTTCTTT | TRBD1 | TRBV2 | - | TRBJ1-1
CASSLRLAGGGSAGELFF | TGTGCCAGCAGCTTAAGGCTAGCGGGAGGAGGGAGCGCCGGGGAGCTGTTTTTT | TRBD2 | TRBV11-3 | - | TRBJ2-2
CASILAQGPSYEQYF | TGTGCCAGCATTCTCGCACAGGGACCCTCCTACGAGCAGTACTTC | - | TRBV28 | - | TRBJ2-7
CAISNPQGSTGELFF | TGTGCCATCAGTAACCCTCAGGGCTCCACCGGGGAGCTGTTTTTT | - | TRBV10-3 | - | TRBJ2-2
CASNWRRNQPQHF | TGTGCCAGCAATTGGAGGCGCAATCAGCCCCAGCATTTT | - | TRBV6-1 | - | TRBJ1-5
CASSYRRTSGSTTDTQYF | TGTGCCAGCAGCTACCGCAGGACTAGCGGGTCTACCACAGATACGCAGTATTTT | TRBD2 | TRBV11-1 | - | TRBJ2-3
CASSLVRRETQYF | TGTGCCAGCAGCTTAGTCCGCCGAGAGACCCAGTACTTC | - | TRBV7-2 | - | TRBJ2-5
CASSLGSGRFSYEQYF | TGTGCCAGCAGTTTAGGTAGCGGGAGATTCTCCTACGAGCAGTACTTC | TRBD2 | TRBV28 | - | TRBJ2-7
CASSSQGAQGPHEQYF | TGTGCCAGCAGTTCCCAGGGGGCTCAAGGGCCCCACGAGCAGTACTTC | TRBD1 | TRBV27 | - | TRBJ2-7
CASSSGHNYGYTF | TGTGCCAGCAGTTCCGGACACAACTATGGCTACACCTTC | - | TRBV28 | - | TRBJ1-2
CASSLAGPFF | TGTGCCAGCAGCTTGGCCGGGCCTTTCTTT | - | TRBV5-8 | - | TRBJ1-1
CSGPSGSSGNEQFF | TGCAGCGGACCCAGCGGGAGCTCAGGCAATGAGCAGTTCTTC | TRBD2 | TRBV29-1 | once | TRBJ2-1
CASSLILGGEQFF | TGTGCCAGCAGCTTAATTCTGGGAGGTGAGCAGTTCTTC | - | TRBV7-3 | - | TRBJ2-1
CASSNLDRATNEKLFF | TGTGCCAGCAGTAACTTGGACAGGGCAACTAATGAAAAACTGTTTTTT | TRBD1 | TRBV28 | - | TRBJ1-4
CASNGGGGELFF | TGCGCCAGCAACGGCGGGGGCGGGGAGCTGTTTTTT | TRBD2 | TRBV10-2 | - | TRBJ2-2
CASSTHLLAGTTDTQYF | TGTGCCAGCAGCACACACCTCTTAGCGGGGACCACAGATACGCAGTATTTT | TRBD2 | TRBV7-9 | - | TRBJ2-3
CATSVEPTYEQYF | TGTGCCACCAGCGTAGAACCTACCTACGAGCAGTACTTC | - | TRBV15 | - | TRBJ2-7
CAWSVGTAQYNSPLHF | TGTGCCTGGAGTGTAGGGACAGCTCAATATAATTCACCCCTCCACTTT | TRBD1 | TRBV30 | - | TRBJ1-6
CASSLEGGAGETQYF | TGTGCCAGCAGCTTAGAGGGCGGAGCGGGGGAGACCCAGTACTTC | TRBD2 | TRBV11-3 | - | TRBJ2-5
CASSPLGSDIQYF | TGTGCCAGCTCACCACTCGGGAGTGACATTCAGTACTTC | - | TRBV18 | - | TRBJ2-4
CASKSGEGGTEAFF | TGTGCCAGCAAATCCGGGGAAGGGGGCACTGAAGCTTTCTTT | - | TRBV6-5 | - | TRBJ1-1
CAISESRRSYNEQFF | TGTGCCATCAGTGAGTCGAGAAGGTCCTACAATGAGCAGTTCTTC | - | TRBV10-3 | - | TRBJ2-1
CAWSGRPSGTSGKGETQYF | TGTGCCTGGAGTGGGAGACCTTCCGGGACTAGCGGCAAGGGAGAGACCCAGTACTTC | TRBD2 | TRBV30 | - | TRBJ2-5
CASIAVAGMNTGELFF | TGTGCCAGCATCGCCGTAGCGGGGATGAACACCGGGGAGCTGTTTTTT | TRBD2 | TRBV5-5 | once | TRBJ2-2
CATSRQARGEQYF | TGTGCCACCAGCAGACAGGCTAGGGGCGAGCAGTACTTC | - | TRBV15 | - | TRBJ2-7